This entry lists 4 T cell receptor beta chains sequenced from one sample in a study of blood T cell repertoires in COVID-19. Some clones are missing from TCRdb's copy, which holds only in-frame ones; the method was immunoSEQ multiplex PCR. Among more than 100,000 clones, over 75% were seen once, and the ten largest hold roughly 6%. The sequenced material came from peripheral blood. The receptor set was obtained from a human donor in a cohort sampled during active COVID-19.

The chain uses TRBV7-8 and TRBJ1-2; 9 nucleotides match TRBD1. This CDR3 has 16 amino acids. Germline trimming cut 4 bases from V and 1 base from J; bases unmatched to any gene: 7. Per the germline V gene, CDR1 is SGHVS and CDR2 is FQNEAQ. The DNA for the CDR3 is TGTGCCAGCAGCTCCGGGACAGGGAATCATAACTATGGCTACACCTTC. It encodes CASSSGTGNHNYGYTF. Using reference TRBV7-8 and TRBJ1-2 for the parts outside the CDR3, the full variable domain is GAGVSQSPRYKVAKRGQDVALRCDPISGHVSLFWYQQALGQGPEFLTYFQNEAQLDKSGLPSDRFFAERPEGSVSTLKIQRTQQEDSAVYLCASSSGTGNHNYGYTFGSGTRLTVV.

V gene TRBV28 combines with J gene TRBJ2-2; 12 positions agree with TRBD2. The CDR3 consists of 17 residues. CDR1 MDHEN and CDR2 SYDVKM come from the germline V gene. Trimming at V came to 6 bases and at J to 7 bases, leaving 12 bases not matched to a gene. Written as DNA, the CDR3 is TGTGCCAGCAGGTGGACTAGCGGGACCCAGTTTGGCGGGGAGCTGTTTTTT. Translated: CASRWTSGTQFGGELFF.

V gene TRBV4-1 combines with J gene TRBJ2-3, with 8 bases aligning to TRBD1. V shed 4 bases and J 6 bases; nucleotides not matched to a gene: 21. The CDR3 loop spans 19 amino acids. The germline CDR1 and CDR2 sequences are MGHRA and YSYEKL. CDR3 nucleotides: TGCGCCAGCAGCCCGGGTTATTCGGCGACAGGGGACAGTGACGATACGCAGTATTTT. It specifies CASSPGYSATGDSDDTQYF.

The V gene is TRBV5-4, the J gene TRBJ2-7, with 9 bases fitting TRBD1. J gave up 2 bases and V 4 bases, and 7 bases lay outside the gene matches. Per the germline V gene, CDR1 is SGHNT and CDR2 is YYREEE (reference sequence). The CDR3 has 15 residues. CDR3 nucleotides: TGTGCCAGCAGCCCTGACGGGACAGGGACCTACGAGCAGTACTTC. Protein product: CASSPDGTGTYEQYF.